A selection of T cell receptor beta chains follows, all from one sample in a study of blood T cell repertoires in COVID-19. Some clones are missing from TCRdb's copy, which holds only in-frame ones; the method was immunoSEQ multiplex PCR. The repertoire holds 150,000 or so clones, with about 90% as singletons. Material: peripheral blood. All receptors come from a man at least 80 years old with acute or convalescent COVID-19. The CDR3 runs from the conserved cysteine through the conserved F or W. Each record gives: J gene, V gene, CDR3 protein.

j_call: TRBJ2-3; v_call: TRBV24-1; cdr3_aa: CATSDRTGTSTDTQYF
j_call: TRBJ2-5; v_call: TRBV7-9; cdr3_aa: CASSPGLAEQETQYF
j_call: TRBJ2-7; v_call: TRBV6-6; cdr3_aa: CASSLWTGMGSGGLLSYEQYF
j_call: TRBJ2-7; v_call: TRBV28; cdr3_aa: CASRLGGSYEQYF
j_call: TRBJ2-6; v_call: TRBV5-1; cdr3_aa: CASSLGFGTAASGANVLTF
j_call: TRBJ2-7; v_call: TRBV5-1; cdr3_aa: CASSYAGIGYEQYF
j_call: TRBJ1-5; v_call: TRBV7-8; cdr3_aa: CASNRLQGSNQPQHF
j_call: TRBJ2-5; v_call: TRBV27; cdr3_aa: CASSSPGNQETQYF
j_call: TRBJ2-3; v_call: TRBV7-3; cdr3_aa: CASSFYTDTQYF
j_call: TRBJ1-1; v_call: TRBV6-5; cdr3_aa: CASSRSDRRPEAFF
j_call: TRBJ1-2; v_call: TRBV6-5; cdr3_aa: CASSSGQGEIYGYTF
j_call: TRBJ2-5; v_call: TRBV10-3; cdr3_aa: CAISVFLGAQETQYF
j_call: TRBJ2-5; v_call: TRBV24-1; cdr3_aa: CATSDSAASFQETQYF
j_call: TRBJ2-1; v_call: TRBV10-3; cdr3_aa: CAISQGQGASNEQFF
j_call: TRBJ2-5; v_call: TRBV4-1; cdr3_aa: CASSQGDGGPGTQYF
j_call: TRBJ1-2; v_call: TRBV3-1/TRBV3-2; cdr3_aa: CASSRTEADGYTF
j_call: TRBJ1-5; v_call: TRBV10-3; cdr3_aa: CAISASQGASVQPQHF
j_call: TRBJ2-7; v_call: TRBV27; cdr3_aa: CASSTTGGPPYEQYF
j_call: TRBJ2-3; v_call: TRBV15; cdr3_aa: CATSRVSVQDTQYF
j_call: TRBJ1-2; v_call: TRBV3-1/TRBV3-2; cdr3_aa: CASSQHTDYGYTF
j_call: TRBJ1-2; v_call: TRBV19; cdr3_aa: CASTRPGGGKLGPNYGYTF
j_call: TRBJ1-1; v_call: TRBV2; cdr3_aa: CASSNRQGGFREAFF
j_call: TRBJ1-1; v_call: TRBV19; cdr3_aa: CASSIQGLNTEAFF
j_call: TRBJ1-1; v_call: TRBV3-1/TRBV3-2; cdr3_aa: CASSPWTGRDTEAFF
j_call: TRBJ2-5; v_call: TRBV27; cdr3_aa: CASSWQGVQETQYF
j_call: TRBJ1-5; v_call: TRBV5-5; cdr3_aa: CASSLEQGGNQPQHF
j_call: TRBJ1-2; v_call: TRBV19; cdr3_aa: CASSIQQGAYGYTF